The clone carrying this T cell receptor (beta chain) was seen only a few times. This sample was taken from a study of T cells in Graves' hyperthyroidism and ophthalmopathy. Template material for amplifying TCR beta CDR3 regions consisted of RNA transcripts. Primed by the HTBI set, a first-round RT-PCR was run on the TCR CDR3. Each CDR3 protein is one row after TCRdb ran MiXCR on the multiplex PCR reads. The table records approximately 430,000 distinct CDR3 sequences, 15% to 18% of them present only once. The length of the CDR3 is 16 residues. The germline V gene encodes CDR1 ENHRY and CDR2 SYGVKD. The junction had 11 bases not matched to a gene; V was cut back by 0 bases and J by 8 bases.

This rearrangement joins TRBV10-3 to TRBJ1-2; TRBD1 matches at 8 bases. The sequence came from a woman under 30 with Graves' hyperthyroidism. The sample was blood. The CDR3 loop reads CAISESRAGGARGYTF. Written as DNA, the CDR3 is TGTGCCATCAGTGAGTCGAGGGCAGGGGGCGCAAGAGGCTACACCTTC.